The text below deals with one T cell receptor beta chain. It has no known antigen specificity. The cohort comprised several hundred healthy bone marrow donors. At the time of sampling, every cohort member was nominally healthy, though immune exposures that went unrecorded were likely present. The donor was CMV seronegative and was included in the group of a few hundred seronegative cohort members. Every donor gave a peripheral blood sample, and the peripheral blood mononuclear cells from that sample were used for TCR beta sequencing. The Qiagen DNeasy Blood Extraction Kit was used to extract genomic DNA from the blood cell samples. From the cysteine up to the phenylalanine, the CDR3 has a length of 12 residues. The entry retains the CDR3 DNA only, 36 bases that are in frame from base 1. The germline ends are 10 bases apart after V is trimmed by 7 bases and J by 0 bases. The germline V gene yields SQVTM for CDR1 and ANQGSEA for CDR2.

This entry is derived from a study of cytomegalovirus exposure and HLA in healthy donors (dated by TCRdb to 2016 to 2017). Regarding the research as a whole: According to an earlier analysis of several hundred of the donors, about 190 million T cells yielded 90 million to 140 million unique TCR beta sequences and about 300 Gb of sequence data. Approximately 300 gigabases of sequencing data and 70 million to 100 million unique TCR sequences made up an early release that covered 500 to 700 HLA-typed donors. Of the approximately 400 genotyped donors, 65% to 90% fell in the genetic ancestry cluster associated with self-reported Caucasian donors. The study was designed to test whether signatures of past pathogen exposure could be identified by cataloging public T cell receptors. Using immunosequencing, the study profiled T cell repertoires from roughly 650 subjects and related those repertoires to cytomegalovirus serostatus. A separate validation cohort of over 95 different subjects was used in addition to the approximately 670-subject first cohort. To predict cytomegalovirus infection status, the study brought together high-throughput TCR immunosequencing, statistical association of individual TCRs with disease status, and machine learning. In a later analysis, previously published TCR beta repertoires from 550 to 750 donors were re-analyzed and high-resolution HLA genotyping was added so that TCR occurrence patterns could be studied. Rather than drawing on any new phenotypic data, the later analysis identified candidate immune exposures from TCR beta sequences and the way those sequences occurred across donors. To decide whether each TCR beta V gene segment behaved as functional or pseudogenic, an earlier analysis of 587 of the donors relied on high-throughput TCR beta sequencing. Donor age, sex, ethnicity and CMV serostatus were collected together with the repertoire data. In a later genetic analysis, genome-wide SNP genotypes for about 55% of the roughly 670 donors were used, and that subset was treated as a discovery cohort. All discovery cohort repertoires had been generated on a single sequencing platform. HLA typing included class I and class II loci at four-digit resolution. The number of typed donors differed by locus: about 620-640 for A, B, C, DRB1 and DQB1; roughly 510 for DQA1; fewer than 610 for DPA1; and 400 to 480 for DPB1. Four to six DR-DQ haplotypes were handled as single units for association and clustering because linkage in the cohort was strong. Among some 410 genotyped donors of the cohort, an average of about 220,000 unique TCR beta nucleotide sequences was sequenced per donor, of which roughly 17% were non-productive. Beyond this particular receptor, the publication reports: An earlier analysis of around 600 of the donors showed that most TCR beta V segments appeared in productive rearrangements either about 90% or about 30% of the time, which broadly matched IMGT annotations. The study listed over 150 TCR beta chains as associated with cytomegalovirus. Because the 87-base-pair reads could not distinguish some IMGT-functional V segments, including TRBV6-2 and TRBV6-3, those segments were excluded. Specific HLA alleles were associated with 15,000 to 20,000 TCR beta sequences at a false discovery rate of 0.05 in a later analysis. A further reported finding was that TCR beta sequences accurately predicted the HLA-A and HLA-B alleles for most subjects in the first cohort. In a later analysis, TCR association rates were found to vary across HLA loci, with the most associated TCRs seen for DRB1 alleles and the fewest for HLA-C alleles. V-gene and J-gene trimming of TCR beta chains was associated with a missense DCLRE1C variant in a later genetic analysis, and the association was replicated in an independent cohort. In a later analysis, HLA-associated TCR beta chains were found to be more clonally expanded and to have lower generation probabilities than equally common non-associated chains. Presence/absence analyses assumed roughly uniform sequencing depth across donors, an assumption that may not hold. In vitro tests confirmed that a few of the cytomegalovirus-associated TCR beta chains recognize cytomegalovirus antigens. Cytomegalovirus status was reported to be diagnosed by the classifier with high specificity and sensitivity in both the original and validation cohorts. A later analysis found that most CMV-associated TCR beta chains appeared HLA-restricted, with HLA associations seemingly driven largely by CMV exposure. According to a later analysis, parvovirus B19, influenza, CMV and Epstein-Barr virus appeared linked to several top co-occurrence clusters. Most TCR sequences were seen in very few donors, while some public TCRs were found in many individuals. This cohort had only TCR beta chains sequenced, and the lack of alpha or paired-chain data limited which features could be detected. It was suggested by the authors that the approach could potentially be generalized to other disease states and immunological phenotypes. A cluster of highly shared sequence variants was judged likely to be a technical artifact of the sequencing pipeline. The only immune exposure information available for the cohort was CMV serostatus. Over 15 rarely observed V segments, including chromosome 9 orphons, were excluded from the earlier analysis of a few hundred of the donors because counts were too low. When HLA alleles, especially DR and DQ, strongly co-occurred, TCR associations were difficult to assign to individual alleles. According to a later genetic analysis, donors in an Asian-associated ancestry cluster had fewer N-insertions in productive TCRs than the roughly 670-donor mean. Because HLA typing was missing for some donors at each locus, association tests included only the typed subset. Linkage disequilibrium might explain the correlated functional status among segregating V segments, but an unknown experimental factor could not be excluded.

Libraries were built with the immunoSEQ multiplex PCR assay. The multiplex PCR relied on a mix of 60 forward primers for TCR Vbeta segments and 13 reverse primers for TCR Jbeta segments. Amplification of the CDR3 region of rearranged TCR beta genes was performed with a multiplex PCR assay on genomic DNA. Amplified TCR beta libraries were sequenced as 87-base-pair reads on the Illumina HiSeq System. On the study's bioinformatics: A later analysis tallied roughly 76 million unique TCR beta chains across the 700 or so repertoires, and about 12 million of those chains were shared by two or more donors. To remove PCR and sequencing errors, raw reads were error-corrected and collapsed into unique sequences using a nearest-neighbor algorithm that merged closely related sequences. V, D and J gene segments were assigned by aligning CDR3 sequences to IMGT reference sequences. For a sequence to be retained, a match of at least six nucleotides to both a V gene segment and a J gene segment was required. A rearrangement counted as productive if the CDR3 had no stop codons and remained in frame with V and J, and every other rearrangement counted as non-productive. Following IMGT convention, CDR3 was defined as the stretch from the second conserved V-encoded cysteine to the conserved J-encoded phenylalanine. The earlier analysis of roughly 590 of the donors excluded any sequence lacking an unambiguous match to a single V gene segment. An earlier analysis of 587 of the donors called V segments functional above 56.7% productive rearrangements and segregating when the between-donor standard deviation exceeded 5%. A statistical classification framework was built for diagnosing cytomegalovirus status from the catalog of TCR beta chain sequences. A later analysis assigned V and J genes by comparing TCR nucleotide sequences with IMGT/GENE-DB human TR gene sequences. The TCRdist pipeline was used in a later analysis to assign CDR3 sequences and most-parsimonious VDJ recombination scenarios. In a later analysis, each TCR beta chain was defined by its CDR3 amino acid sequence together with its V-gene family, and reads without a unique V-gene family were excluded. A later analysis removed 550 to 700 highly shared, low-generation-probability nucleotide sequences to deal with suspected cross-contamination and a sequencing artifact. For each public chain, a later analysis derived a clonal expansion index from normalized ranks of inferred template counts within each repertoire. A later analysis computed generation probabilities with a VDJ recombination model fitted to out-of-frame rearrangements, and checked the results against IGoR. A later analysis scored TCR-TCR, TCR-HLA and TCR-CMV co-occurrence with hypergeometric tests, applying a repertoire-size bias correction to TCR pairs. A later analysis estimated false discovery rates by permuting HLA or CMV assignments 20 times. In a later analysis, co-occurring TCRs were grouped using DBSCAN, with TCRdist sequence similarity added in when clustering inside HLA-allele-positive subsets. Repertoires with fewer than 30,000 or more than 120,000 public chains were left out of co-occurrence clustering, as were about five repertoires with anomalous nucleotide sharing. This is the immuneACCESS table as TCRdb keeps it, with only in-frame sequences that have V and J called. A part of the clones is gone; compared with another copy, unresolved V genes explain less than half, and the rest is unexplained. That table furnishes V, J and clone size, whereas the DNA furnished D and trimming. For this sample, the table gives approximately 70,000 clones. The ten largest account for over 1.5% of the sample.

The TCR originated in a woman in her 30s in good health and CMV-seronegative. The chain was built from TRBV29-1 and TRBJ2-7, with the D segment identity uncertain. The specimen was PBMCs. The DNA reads TGCAGCGGTTACGATAGCTCCTACGAGCAGTACTTC. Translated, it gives CSGYDSSYEQYF.